The entry below gives a single T cell receptor beta chain sequence along with its context. Germline V gene lookup returns CDR1 KGHSH and CDR2 LQKENI. The V end lost 0 bases, the J end lost 6 bases, and 17 bases lay between the germline ends. CDR3 length equals 16 residues. The sample is drawn from a study of preoperative IRX-2 immunotherapy in early breast cancer. Specified treatment: preoperative locoregional IRX-2 cytokine immunotherapy. This phase Ib study tested locoregional IRX-2 cytokine immunotherapy given before surgery. Generated by immunoSEQ multiplex PCR, the TCRdb table keeps only in-frame clones and is missing some. The table has around 13,000 clones, under 95% seen once; the top ten hold around 30%.

The chain joins TRBV18 to TRBJ1-1; D is perhaps TRBD1 (6 bases). This clonotype was sampled from a human donor with breast cancer. This sample was taken from a patient treated with IRX-2 immunotherapy. The DNA of the CDR3 is TGTGCCAGCTCACCACCGAGGGGGGCGCGGAATTCTGAAGCTTTCTTT. It yields the protein CASSPPRGARNSEAFF.